The clone carrying this T cell receptor (beta chain) was seen just once. Its antigen is unidentified. This sample stems from a study of cytomegalovirus exposure and HLA in healthy donors. PCR used 60 Vbeta primers and 13 Jbeta primers. Here immunoSEQ multiplex PCR was the method, and the copy in TCRdb shows in-frame clones only, minus some. The data contain approximately 180,000 clones, 70% to 80% of them seen just once; the ten biggest clones take up 1.6%. CDR1 is SEHNR, CDR2 FQNEAQ, per germline (reference sequence). CDR3 length: 11 residues. Overall study findings and caveats: It was reportedly the case that the classifier diagnosed cytomegalovirus status with high specificity and sensitivity.

The sample was PBMCs. This TCR derives from a woman between 50 and 59 years old in good health and CMV-seronegative. The chain recombines TRBV7-9 with TRBJ2-5; D gene uncertain. The last part of the DNA fits TRBJ2-7 better; the J call may be wrong. CDR3 bases: TGTGCCAGCAGTTTGAACTACGAGCAGTACTTC. Its protein is CASSLNYEQYF.